This T cell receptor (beta chain) came from a study of cytomegalovirus exposure and HLA in healthy donors. Overall study: As an earlier analysis found, 150 million to 200 million T cells yielded 90 million to 140 million unique TCR beta sequences.

The study ran its PCR with 60 Vbeta and 13 Jbeta primers. Measured with immunoSEQ multiplex PCR; TCRdb has only the in-frame clones, and not every one. This sample has around 64,000 clones; 75% to 90% occur once, and the top ten carry 12%. This TCR derives from a young woman in good health and CMV-seropositive. The sequenced sample consisted of PBMCs.

In nucleotides, the CDR3 is TGTGCCAGCAGCTTGGAAGCGGGAGGCCTCCAGTTCTTC. It yields the protein CASSLEAGGLQFF. The chain couples TRBV5-6 to TRBJ2-1, with TRBD2 matching 9 bases. The J segment lost 13 bases and the V segment lost 0 bases, leaving 5 bases of the junction unmatched. Germline CDR1 SGHDT, CDR2 YYEEEE. The CDR3 is made up of 13 amino acids.